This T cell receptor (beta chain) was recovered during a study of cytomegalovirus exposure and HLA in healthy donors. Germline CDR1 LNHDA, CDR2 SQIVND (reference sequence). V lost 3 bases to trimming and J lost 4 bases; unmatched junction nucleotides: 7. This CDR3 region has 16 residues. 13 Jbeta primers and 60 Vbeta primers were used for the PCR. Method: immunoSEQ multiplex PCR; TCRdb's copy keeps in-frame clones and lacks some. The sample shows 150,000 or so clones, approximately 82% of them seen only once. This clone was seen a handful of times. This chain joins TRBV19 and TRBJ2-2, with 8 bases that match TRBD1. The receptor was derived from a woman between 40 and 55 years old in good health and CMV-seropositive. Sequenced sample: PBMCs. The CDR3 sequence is CASSMSRDRSTGELFF. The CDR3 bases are TGTGCCAGTAGTATGTCCCGGGACAGGAGCACCGGGGAGCTGTTTTTT.